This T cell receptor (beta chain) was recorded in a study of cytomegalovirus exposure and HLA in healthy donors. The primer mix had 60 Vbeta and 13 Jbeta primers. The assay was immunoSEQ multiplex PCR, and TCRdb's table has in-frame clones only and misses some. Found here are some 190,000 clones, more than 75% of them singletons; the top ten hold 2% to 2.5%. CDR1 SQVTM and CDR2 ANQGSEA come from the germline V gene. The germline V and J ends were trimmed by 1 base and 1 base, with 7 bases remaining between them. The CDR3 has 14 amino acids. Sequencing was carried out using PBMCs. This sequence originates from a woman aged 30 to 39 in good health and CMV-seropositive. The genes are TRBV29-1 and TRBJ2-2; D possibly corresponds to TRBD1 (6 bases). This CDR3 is CSVEGRGNTGELFF. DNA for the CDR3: TGCAGCGTTGAAGGCAGGGGGAACACCGGGGAGCTGTTTTTT.